Following are 24 T cell receptor beta chains from one sample sequenced in a study of blood T cell repertoires in COVID-19 (dated by TCRdb to the early 2020s). Library creation used the immunoSEQ multiplex PCR assay. TCRdb retrieved this table from immuneACCESS and kept in-frame rearrangements only. Not all clones are present; in checked studies, unresolved V genes account for under half, and no reason is known for the remainder. The sample records some 120,000 clones, more than 70% of which are singletons. The top ten constitute more than 1.5% of the sample. Input material: peripheral blood. All receptors derive from a man aged 70 or older with acute or convalescent COVID-19.

The rearrangement uses TRBV7-9 and TRBJ2-1, with TRBD1 matching 9 bases. The CDR3 contains 13 residues. V lost 5 bases, J lost 9 bases, and 5 bases stayed unmatched. From germline, CDR1 is SEHNR and CDR2 FQNEAQ (reference sequence). CDR3 residues: CASSHGTGLEQFF. The CDR3 nucleotides read TGTGCCAGCAGCCATGGGACAGGGCTTGAGCAGTTCTTC.

J is TRBJ2-5 and V is TRBV10-3, with 14 bases matching TRBD2. Per germline, CDR1 ENHRY and CDR2 SYGVKD. V lost 2 bases to trimming and J lost 7 bases; unmatched junction nucleotides: 15. The length of the CDR3 is 19 residues. CDR3 nucleotides: TGTGCCATCAGTGAGCCTGGGACTAGCGGGGGCGTACTTGGGGGGACCCAGTACTTC. This sequence encodes CAISEPGTSGGVLGGTQYF.

This chain joins TRBV29-1 and TRBJ1-2; TRBD1 matches at 10 bases. Trimming at V came to 6 bases and at J to 8 bases, leaving 9 bases not matched to a gene. Germline values: CDR1 SQVTM, CDR2 ANQGSEA. There are 13 residues in the CDR3. CDR3 sequence: CSVLDRGSEGYTF. CDR3 DNA sequence: TGCAGCGTCTTGGACAGGGGGAGTGAAGGCTACACCTTC.

This clone showed up just once. The V call is TRBV21-1, the J call TRBJ2-3; the table names TRBD2, a call not compared with the DNA. TRBV21-1 is shown as a pseudogene. The CDR3 totals 19 residues. The CDR3: CASSTGTSGEPGPTDTQYF. CDR3 nucleotide sequence: TGTGCCAGCAGCACCGGGACTAGCGGGGAGCCGGGCCCCACAGATACGCAGTATTTT.

The chain recombines TRBV10-3 with TRBJ2-1, with D tentatively TRBD1 (6 bases). Per the germline V gene, CDR1 is ENHRY and CDR2 is SYGVKD. V was pared by 4 bases and J by 5 bases, with 12 bases between. The CDR3 covers 14 residues. DNA of the CDR3: TGTGCCATCAGTGTTCAGGGGAAAGACAATGAGCAGTTCTTC. Its protein product is CAISVQGKDNEQFF.

This chain links TRBV2 with TRBJ1-3, with D hard to call. Germline V CDR1 and CDR2: SNHLY, FYNNEI. CDR3 length equals 13 residues. Trimming removed 4 bases at V and 4 bases at J, with 8 bases between. DNA of the CDR3: TGTGCCAGCAGTGTGGAGTTCGGAAACACCATATATTTT. Translation: CASSVEFGNTIYF.

V and J are TRBV3-1 (or the pseudogene TRBV3-2) and TRBJ1-2; 7 bases match TRBD1. Germline V gene data show CDR1 as LGHDT and CDR2 as YNNKEL (reference sequence). V dropped 2 bases and J dropped 6; count of bases not matched to a gene: 6. The CDR3 spans 14 residues. CDR3 bases: TGTGCCAGCAGCCAAAACAGACAGGGTAATGGCTACACCTTC. The encoded protein is CASSQNRQGNGYTF.

This chain joins TRBV5-1 and TRBJ1-6; D gene unclear. CDR3 size: 14 residues. CDR1 is SGHRS and CDR2 is YFSETQ in the germline V gene. V was pared by 5 bases and J by 5 bases, with 11 bases between. The CDR3 DNA follows: TGCGCCAGCAGGGCACAGTCCGATAATTCACCCCTCCACTTT. Translated, it gives CASRAQSDNSPLHF.

This clone was recorded a few times. Distinct nucleotide sequences in the sample also encode this CDR3. The chain joins TRBV9 to TRBJ1-2; 11 bases match TRBD1. Germline assignment: CDR1 SGDLS and CDR2 YYNGEE. The CDR3 totals 15 residues. J lost 8 bases, V lost 2 bases, and 8 bases had no gene match. CDR3 nucleotides: TGTGCCAGCAGCGTCGCCGGGACAGGGGGGCGGGGCTACACCTTC. It codes for CASSVAGTGGRGYTF.

The CDR3 DNA reads TGCGCCAGCAGTGCTTCCGTTCCTGAAGCTTTCTTT. Its translation is CASSASVPEAFF. J is TRBJ1-1 and V is TRBV10-2; D not resolved. This CDR3 is 12 amino acids long. Germline assignment: CDR1 WSHSY and CDR2 SAAADI. The ends were cut back, 4 bases at V and 6 bases at J, with 9 bases in the middle.

The rearrangement joins TRBV5-1 to TRBJ1-6; a possible D gene is TRBD1 (6 bases). Germline CDR1 is SGHRS and CDR2 is YFSETQ. The CDR3 contains 13 residues. Trimming removed 5 bases at V and 8 bases at J, with 11 bases between. The CDR3: CASRRGLDSPLHF. The CDR3 DNA is TGCGCCAGCAGGAGGGGGTTAGATTCACCCCTCCACTTT.

The chain links TRBV28 to TRBJ1-2; TRBD1 matches 7 bases. V dropped 7 bases and J dropped 5; count of bases not matched to a gene: 4. Germline values: CDR1 MDHEN, CDR2 SYDVKM. The CDR3 is 12 residues long. The CDR3 DNA reads as TGTGCCAGCACCATGACAGGGTATGGCTACACCTTC. It is translated as CASTMTGYGYTF.

The rearrangement links TRBV4-1 to TRBJ2-1; 7 bases are a match to TRBD2. Germline V gives CDR1 MGHRA, CDR2 YSYEKL. With 3 bases clipped from V and 8 bases from J, the junction kept 7 bases outside the gene matches. This CDR3 is built from 14 residues. The chain's CDR3 is CASSQITGGDEQFF. In nucleotides, the CDR3 is TGCGCCAGCAGCCAGATCACGGGGGGAGATGAGCAGTTCTTC.

The chain is built from TRBV2 and TRBJ2-2; D ambiguous. Deletions cut 4 bases from V and 4 bases from J, with 10 bases between. The CDR3 spans 14 residues. Germline V CDR1 and CDR2: SNHLY, FYNNEI. The chain's CDR3 is CASSGNRVTGELFF. The CDR3 DNA reads TGTGCCAGCAGTGGAAACAGAGTCACCGGGGAGCTGTTTTTT.

The J gene is TRBJ1-2, the V gene TRBV6-6, with 9 bases lining up with TRBD1. This CDR3 spans 15 amino acids. CDR1 and CDR2 (germline): MNHNY, SVGAGI (reference sequence). With V trimmed by 5 bases and J by 4 bases, 8 bases remained unmatched. The CDR3 DNA sequence: TGTGCCAGCAGTGCCCCGGGACAGGGAGGCTATGGCTACACCTTC. Protein: CASSAPGQGGYGYTF.

The chain combines TRBV6-1 with TRBJ1-2; weak D call: TRBD1 (5 bases). This CDR3 spans 13 amino acids. The V end was cut by 2 bases, the J end by 6 bases, with 10 bases between. Germline V gives CDR1 MNHNS, CDR2 SASEGT. The chain's CDR3 is CASSERAGNGYTF. The CDR3 DNA reads TGTGCCAGCAGTGAAAGGGCAGGGAATGGCTACACCTTC.

The rearrangement joins TRBV6-6 to TRBJ2-5; tentatively, D is TRBD2 (6 bases). The ends were cut back, 5 bases at V and 7 bases at J, with 17 bases in the middle. The CDR3 loop spans 14 amino acids. Germline-derived CDR1 and CDR2 are MNHNY and SVGAGI (reference sequence). This CDR3 reads CASSQSTGVGTQYF. CDR3 sequence (DNA): TGTGCCAGCAGTCAATCGACGGGGGTTGGGACCCAGTACTTC.

The chain links TRBV7-9 to TRBJ1-6; 7 bases match TRBD1. Germline V gene lookup returns CDR1 SEHNR and CDR2 FQNEAQ (reference sequence). This CDR3 has 15 residues. J was trimmed by 4 bases and V by 5 bases; bases with no gene match: 5. The CDR3 DNA reads as TGTGCCAGCAGCACCCCGGGACAGTATAATTCACCCCTCCACTTT. Amino acids: CASSTPGQYNSPLHF.

The J gene is TRBJ2-1, the V gene TRBV29-1; perhaps TRBD1 as D (5 bases). The V gene's germline CDR1 is SQVTM and CDR2 ANQGSEA. Trimming took 4 bases from V and 3 from J, leaving 10 bases between them. The CDR3 contains 13 residues. The CDR3 loop is CSVGRTGYNEQFF. DNA of the CDR3: TGCAGCGTTGGTCGAACAGGCTACAATGAGCAGTTCTTC.

This chain joins TRBV5-1 and TRBJ2-5; 12 bases map to TRBD2. The V gene's germline CDR1 is SGHRS and CDR2 YFSETQ. The junction had 3 bases not matched to a gene; V was cut back by 0 bases and J by 9 bases. The CDR3 covers 14 residues. The DNA for the CDR3 is TGCGCCAGCAGCTTGGAAGCTAGCGGGGGGGCCCAGTACTTC. It specifies CASSLEASGGAQYF.

This chain connects TRBV6-5 to TRBJ1-6, with 9 nucleotides matching TRBD1. The germline V gene has CDR1 MNHEY and CDR2 SVGAGI. The CDR3 extends over 13 amino acids. V was clipped by 5 bases and J by 14 bases; unmatched bases: 7. The CDR3 sequence is CASSKRQGEALHF. CDR3 nucleotide sequence: TGTGCCAGCAGTAAAAGACAGGGGGAGGCCCTCCACTTT.

The rearrangement joins TRBV6-5 to TRBJ1-1; 7 nucleotides align to TRBD1. CDR1 is MNHEY, CDR2 SVGAGI, per germline. The CDR3 spans 16 residues. With 4 bases clipped from V and 0 bases from J, the junction kept 8 bases outside the gene matches. Here the CDR3 DNA reads TGTGCCAGCAGTTCCCATTCGACAGGGTTGAACACTGAAGCTTTCTTT. Encoded protein: CASSSHSTGLNTEAFF.

The gene calls are TRBV5-4 and TRBJ1-2, with D tentatively TRBD1 (6 bases). The CDR3 consists of 13 residues. V was shortened by 4 bases and J by 8 bases, with 15 bases between the two germline ends. Germline V CDR1 and CDR2: SGHNT, YYREEE (reference sequence). The CDR3 DNA sequence: TGTGCCAGCAGCCCACCACAGGGAATGGGCTACACCTTC. Translation: CASSPPQGMGYTF.

CDR3 sequence (DNA): TGCGCCAGCAGCCAAGAAGCACTAGCGGGGGGCACCTCTACGCAGTATTTT. Translation gives CASSQEALAGGTSTQYF. The chain links TRBV4-1 to TRBJ2-3, with 12 bases identical to TRBD2. V shed 0 bases, J shed 8 bases, and the junction held 9 bases outside the gene matches. Germline lookup yields CDR1 MGHRA and CDR2 YSYEKL. The length of the CDR3 is 17 residues.